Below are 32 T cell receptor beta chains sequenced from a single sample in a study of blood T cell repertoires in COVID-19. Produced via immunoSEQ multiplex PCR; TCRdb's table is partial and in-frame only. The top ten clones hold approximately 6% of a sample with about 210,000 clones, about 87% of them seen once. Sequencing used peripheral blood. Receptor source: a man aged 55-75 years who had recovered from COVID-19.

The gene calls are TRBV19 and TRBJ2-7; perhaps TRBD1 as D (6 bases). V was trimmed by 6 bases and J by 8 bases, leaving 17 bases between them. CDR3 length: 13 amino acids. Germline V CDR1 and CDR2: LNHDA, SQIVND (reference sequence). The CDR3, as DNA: TGTGCCAGTAGGACATCCGGGACATTTCAGCAGTACTTC. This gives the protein CASRTSGTFQQYF.

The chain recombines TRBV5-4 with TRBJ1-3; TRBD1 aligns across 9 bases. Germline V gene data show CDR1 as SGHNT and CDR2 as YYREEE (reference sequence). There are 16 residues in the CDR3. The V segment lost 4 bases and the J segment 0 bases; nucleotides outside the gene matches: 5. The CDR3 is CASSRTGVNSGNTIYF. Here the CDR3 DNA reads TGTGCCAGCAGCCGGACAGGGGTCAACTCTGGAAACACCATATATTTT.

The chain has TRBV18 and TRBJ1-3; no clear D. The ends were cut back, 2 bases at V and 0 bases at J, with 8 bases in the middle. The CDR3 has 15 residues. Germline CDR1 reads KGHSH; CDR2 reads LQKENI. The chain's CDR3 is CASSPDISSGNTIYF. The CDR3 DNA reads TGTGCCAGCTCACCAGACATTAGCTCTGGAAACACCATATATTTT.

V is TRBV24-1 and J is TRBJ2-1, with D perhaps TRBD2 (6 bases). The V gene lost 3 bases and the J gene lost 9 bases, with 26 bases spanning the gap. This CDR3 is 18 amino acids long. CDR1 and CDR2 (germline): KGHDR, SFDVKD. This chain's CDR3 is CATSDGTPFSRGLGEQFF. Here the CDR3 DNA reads TGTGCCACCAGTGATGGGACTCCTTTTAGTCGTGGGTTAGGTGAGCAGTTCTTC.

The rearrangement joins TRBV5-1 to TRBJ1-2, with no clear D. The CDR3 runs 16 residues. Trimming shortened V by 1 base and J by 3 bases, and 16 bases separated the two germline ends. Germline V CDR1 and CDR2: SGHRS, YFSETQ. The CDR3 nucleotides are TGCGCCAGCAGCTTGAACTACGAAGCCGGGGACTATGGCTACACCTTC. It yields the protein CASSLNYEAGDYGYTF.

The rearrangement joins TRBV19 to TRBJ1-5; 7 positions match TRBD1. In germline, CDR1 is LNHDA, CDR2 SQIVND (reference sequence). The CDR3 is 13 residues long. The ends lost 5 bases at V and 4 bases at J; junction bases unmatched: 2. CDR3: CASSWDSNQPQHF. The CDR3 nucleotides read TGTGCCAGTAGTTGGGACAGTAATCAGCCCCAGCATTTT. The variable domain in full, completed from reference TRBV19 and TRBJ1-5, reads DGGITQSPKYLFRKEGQNVTLSCEQNLNHDAMYWYRQDPGQGLRLIYYSQIVNDFQKGDIAEGYSVSREKKESFPLTVTSAQKNPTAFYLCASSWDSNQPQHFGDGTRLSIL.

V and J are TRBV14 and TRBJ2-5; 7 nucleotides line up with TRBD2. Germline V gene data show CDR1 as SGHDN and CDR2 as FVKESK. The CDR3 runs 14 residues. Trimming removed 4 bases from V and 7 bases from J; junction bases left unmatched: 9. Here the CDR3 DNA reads TGTGCCAGCAGCCCACCCGGGAGGTCGGGGACCCAGTACTTC. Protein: CASSPPGRSGTQYF.

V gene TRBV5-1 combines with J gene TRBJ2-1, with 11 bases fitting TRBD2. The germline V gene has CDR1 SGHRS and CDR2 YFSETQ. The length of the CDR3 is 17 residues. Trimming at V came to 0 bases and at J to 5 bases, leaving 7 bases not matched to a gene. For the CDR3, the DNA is TGCGCCAGCAGCTTGGCCCTGACTAGCGGGGTGGACAATGAGCAGTTCTTC. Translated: CASSLALTSGVDNEQFF.

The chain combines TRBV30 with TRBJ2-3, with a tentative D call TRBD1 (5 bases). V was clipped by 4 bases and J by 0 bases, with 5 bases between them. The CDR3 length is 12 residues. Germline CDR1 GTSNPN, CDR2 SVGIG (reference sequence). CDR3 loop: CAWTGSTDTQYF. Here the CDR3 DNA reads TGTGCCTGGACAGGGAGCACAGATACGCAGTATTTT.

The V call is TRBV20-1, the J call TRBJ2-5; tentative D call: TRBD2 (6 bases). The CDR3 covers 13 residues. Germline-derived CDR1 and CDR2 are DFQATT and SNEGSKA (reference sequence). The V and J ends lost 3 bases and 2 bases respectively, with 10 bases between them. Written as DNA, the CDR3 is TGCAGTGCTAGTCTAGCGATTCAAGAGACCCAGTACTTC. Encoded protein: CSASLAIQETQYF.

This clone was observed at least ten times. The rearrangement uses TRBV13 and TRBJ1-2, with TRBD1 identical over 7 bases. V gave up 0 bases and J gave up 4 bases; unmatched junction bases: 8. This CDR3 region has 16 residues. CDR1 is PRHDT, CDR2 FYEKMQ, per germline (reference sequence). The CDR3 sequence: CASSLGGRGHGYGYTF. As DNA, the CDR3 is TGTGCCAGCAGCTTAGGCGGAAGGGGGCACGGCTATGGCTACACCTTC.

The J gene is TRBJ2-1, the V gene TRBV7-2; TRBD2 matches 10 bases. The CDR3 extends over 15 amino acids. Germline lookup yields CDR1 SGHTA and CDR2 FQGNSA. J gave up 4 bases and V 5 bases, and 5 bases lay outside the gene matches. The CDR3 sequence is CASSAASGGYNEQFF. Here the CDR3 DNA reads TGTGCCAGCAGCGCAGCTAGCGGGGGATACAATGAGCAGTTCTTC.

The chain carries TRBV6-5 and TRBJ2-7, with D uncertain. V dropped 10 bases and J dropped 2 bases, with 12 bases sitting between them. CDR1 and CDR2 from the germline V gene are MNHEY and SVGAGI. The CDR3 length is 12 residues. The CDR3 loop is CATETPPYEQYF. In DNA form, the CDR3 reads TGTGCCACCGAGACACCTCCCTACGAGCAGTACTTC.

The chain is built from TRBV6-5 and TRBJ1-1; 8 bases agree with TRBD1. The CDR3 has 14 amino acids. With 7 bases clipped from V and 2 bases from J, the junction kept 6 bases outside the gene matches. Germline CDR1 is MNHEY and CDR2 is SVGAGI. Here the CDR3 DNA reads TGTGCCAGCACCTTGGACAGGGTTAACACTGAAGCTTTCTTT. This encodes CASTLDRVNTEAFF.

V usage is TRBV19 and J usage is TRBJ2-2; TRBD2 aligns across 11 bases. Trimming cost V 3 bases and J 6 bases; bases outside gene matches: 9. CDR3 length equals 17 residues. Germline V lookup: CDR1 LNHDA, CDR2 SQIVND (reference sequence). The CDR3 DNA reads TGTGCCAGTAGTATCATGGGACTAGCGGAAATTGCCGGGGAGCTGTTTTTT. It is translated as CASSIMGLAEIAGELFF. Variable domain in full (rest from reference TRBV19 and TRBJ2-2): DGGITQSPKYLFRKEGQNVTLSCEQNLNHDAMYWYRQDPGQGLRLIYYSQIVNDFQKGDIAEGYSVSREKKESFPLTVTSAQKNPTAFYLCASSIMGLAEIAGELFFGEGSRLTVL.

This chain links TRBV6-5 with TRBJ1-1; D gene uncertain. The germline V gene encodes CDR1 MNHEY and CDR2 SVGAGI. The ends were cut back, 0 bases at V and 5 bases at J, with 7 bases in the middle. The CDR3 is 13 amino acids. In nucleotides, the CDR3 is TGTGCCAGCAGTTACTCCCGGAGAACTGAAGCTTTCTTT. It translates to CASSYSRRTEAFF.

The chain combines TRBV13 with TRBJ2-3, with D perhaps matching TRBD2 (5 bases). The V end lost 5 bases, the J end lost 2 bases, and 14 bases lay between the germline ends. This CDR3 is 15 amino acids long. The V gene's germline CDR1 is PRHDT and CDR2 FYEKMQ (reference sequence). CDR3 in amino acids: CASSPRRGFTDTQYF. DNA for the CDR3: TGTGCCAGCAGCCCCCGACGGGGTTTCACAGATACGCAGTATTTT. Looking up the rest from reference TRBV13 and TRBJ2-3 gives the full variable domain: AAGVIQSPRHLIKEKRETATLKCYPIPRHDTVYWYQQGPGQDPQFLISFYEKMQSDKGSIPDRFSAQQFSDYHSELNMSSLELGDSALYFCASSPRRGFTDTQYFGPGTRLTVL.

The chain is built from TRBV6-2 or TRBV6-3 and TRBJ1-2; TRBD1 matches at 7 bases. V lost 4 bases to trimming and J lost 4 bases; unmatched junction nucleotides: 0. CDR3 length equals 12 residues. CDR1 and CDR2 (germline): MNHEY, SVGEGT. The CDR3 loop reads CASSWDSYGYTF. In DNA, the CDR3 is TGTGCCAGCAGTTGGGACAGCTATGGCTACACCTTC.

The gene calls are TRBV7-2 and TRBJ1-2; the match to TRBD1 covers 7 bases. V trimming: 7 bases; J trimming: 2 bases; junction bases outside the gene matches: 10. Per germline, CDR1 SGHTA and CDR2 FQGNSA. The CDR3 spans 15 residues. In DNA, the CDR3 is TGTGCCAGCAATAAAATGGGACAGCTAAACTATGGCTACACCTTC. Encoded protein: CASNKMGQLNYGYTF.

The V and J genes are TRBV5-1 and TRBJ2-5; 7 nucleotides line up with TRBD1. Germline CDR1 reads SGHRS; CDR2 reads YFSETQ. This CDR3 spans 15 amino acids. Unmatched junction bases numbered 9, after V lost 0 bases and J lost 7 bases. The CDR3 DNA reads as TGCGCCAGCAGCTTGGGAGCTGGGACAGCGCGGACCCAGTACTTC. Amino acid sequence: CASSLGAGTARTQYF.

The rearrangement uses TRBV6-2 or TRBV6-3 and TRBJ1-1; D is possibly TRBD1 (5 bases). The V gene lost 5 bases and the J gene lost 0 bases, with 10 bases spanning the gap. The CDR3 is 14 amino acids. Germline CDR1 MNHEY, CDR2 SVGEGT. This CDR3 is CASSHPGVNTEAFF. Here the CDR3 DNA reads TGTGCCAGCAGTCACCCGGGGGTGAACACTGAAGCTTTCTTT.

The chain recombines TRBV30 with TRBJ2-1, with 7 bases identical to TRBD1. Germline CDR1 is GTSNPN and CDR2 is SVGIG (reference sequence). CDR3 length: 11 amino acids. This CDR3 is CATTGYNEQFF. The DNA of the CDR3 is TGTGCTACGACAGGGTATAATGAGCAGTTCTTC.

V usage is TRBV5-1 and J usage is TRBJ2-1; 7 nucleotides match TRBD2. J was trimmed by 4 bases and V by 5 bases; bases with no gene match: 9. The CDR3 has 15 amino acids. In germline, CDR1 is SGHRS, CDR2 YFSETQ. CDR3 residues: CASSLTGTTYNEQFF. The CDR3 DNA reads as TGCGCCAGCAGTCTCACCGGGACTACATACAATGAGCAGTTCTTC.

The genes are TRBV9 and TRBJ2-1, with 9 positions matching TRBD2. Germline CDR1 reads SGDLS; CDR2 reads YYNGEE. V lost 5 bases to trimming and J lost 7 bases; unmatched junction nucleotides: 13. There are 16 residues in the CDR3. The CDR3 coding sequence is TGTGCCAGCAGTCCCTCTGGAGCGGGGGGACTGAATGAGCAGTTCTTC. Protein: CASSPSGAGGLNEQFF.

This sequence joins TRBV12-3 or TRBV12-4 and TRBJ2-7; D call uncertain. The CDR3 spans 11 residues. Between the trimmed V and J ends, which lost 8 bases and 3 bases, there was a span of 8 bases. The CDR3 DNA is TGTGCCAGCGGCATAATCTACGAGCAGTACTTC. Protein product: CASGIIYEQYF.

The CDR3 coding sequence is TGTGCCAGCAGCAGAAAGCCCCCGGGACTACAGAGCTACGAGCAGTACTTC. Amino acids: CASSRKPPGLQSYEQYF. This sequence joins TRBV27 and TRBJ2-7; 7 nucleotides match TRBD2. V shed 6 bases, J shed 3 bases, and the junction held 17 bases outside the gene matches. Germline lookup yields CDR1 MNHEY and CDR2 SMNVEV (reference sequence). This CDR3 has 17 amino acids.

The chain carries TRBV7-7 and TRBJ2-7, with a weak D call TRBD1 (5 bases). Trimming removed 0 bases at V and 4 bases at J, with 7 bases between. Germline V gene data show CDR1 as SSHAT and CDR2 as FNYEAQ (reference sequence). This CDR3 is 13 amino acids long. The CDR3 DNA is TGTGCCAGCAGCTTAGCCCAGGGTTACGAGCAGTACTTC. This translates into CASSLAQGYEQYF.

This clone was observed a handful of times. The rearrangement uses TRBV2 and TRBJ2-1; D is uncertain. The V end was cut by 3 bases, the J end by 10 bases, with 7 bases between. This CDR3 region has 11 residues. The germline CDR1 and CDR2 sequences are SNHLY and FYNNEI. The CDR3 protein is CASSESFEQFF. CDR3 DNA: TGTGCCAGCAGTGAGAGCTTCGAGCAGTTCTTC.

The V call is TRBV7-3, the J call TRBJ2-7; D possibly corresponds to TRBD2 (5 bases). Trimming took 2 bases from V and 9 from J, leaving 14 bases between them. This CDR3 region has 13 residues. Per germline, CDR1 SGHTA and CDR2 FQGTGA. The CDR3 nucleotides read TGTGCCAGCAGCTTAGGACCAGAGGGCCGGCAGTACTTC. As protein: CASSLGPEGRQYF.

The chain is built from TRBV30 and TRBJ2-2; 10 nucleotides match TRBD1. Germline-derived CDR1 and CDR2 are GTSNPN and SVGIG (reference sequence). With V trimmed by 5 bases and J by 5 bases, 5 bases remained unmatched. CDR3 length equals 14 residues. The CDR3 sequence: CAWLTGGRTGELFF. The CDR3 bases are TGTGCCTGGCTGACAGGGGGCCGGACCGGGGAGCTGTTTTTT.

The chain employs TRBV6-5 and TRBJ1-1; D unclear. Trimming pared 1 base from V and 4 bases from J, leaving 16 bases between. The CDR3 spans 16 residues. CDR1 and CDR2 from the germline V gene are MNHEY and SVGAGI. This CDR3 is CASSYWAAMGVTEAFF. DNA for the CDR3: TGTGCCAGCAGTTACTGGGCAGCTATGGGTGTCACTGAAGCTTTCTTT.

The CDR3 DNA follows: TGTGCCAGCAGTGAACGACAGGGCCTTAACCCCCTCCACTTT. This translates into CASSERQGLNPLHF. The chain recombines TRBV2 with TRBJ1-6; TRBD1 aligns across 7 bases. The ends lost 2 bases at V and 13 bases at J; junction bases unmatched: 8. Germline values: CDR1 SNHLY, CDR2 FYNNEI. This CDR3 region has 14 residues.